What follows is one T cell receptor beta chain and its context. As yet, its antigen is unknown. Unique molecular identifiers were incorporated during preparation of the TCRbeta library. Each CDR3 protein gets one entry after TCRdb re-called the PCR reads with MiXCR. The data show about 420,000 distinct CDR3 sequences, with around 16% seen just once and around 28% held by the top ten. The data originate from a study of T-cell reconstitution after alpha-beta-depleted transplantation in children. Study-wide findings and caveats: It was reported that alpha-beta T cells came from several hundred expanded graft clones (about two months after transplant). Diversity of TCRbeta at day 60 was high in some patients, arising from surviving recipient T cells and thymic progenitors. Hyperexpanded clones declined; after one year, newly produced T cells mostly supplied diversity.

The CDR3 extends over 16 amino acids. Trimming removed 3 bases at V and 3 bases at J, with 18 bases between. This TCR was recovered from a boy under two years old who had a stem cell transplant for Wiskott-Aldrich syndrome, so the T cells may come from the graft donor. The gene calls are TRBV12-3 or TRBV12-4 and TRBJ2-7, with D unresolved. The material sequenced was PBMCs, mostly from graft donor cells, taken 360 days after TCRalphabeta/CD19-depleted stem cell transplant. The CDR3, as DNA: TGTGCCAGCAGTTTTGCCCTTCTAGAGTCGGGCTACGAGCAGTACTTC. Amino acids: CASSFALLESGYEQYF.